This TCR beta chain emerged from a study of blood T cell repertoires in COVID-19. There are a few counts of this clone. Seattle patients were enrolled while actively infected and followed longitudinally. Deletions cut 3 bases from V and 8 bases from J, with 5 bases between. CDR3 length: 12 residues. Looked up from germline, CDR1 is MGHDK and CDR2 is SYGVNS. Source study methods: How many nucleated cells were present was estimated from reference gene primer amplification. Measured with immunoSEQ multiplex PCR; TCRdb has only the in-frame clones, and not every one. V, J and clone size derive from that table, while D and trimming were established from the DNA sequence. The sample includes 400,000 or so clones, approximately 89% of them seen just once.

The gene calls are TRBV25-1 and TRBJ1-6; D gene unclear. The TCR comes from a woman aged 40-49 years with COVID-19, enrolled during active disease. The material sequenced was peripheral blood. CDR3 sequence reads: CASSDRYSPLHF. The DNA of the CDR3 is TGTGCCAGCAGTGATCGTTATTCACCCCTCCACTTT.